This passage covers 32 T cell receptor beta chains from one sample sequenced in a study of shared clonotypes between healthy human individuals. Data came from immunoSEQ multiplex PCR; TCRdb stores just in-frame clones and leaves some out. The profile shows 2 million to 3 million clones, roughly 93% of them singletons. Sequencing was carried out using naive CD4+ T cells from PBMCs. As for subset: CD45RA+ positively selected. The receptors here all came from a man between 18 and 35 years old in good health. Some clones in this sample may be carry-over from other donors' samples.

CDR3 sequence: CASSLSTRGDLAKNIQYF. The CDR3, as DNA: TGTGCCAGCAGTTTATCAACACGGGGGGACCTAGCCAAAAACATTCAGTACTTC. The chain links TRBV27 to TRBJ2-4, with 7 bases that match TRBD2. Germline assignment: CDR1 MNHEY and CDR2 SMNVEV (reference sequence). The junction had 8 bases not matched to a gene; V was cut back by 0 bases and J by 0 bases. There are 18 residues in the CDR3.

V and J are TRBV11-3 and TRBJ2-5; D tentatively fits TRBD1 or TRBD2 (5 bases each). Germline CDR1 and CDR2: SGHNT and YENEEA. This CDR3 contains 16 residues. Between the trimmed V and J ends, which lost 0 bases and 5 bases, there was a span of 16 bases. The CDR3 region is CASSLEGPGWGETQYF. The DNA of the CDR3 is TGTGCCAGCAGCTTAGAAGGCCCGGGTTGGGGGGAGACCCAGTACTTC.

The chain couples TRBV28 to TRBJ2-7, with unresolved D. The CDR3 is 15 amino acids. Germline V gives CDR1 MDHEN, CDR2 SYDVKM. V was clipped by 3 bases and J by 3 bases, with 15 bases between them. DNA for the CDR3: TGTGCCAGCAGTTTCTCAGGACCCAAACACTACGAGCAGTACTTC. As protein: CASSFSGPKHYEQYF. Filled out from reference TRBV28 and TRBJ2-7, the complete variable domain reads DVKVTQSSRYLVKRTGEKVFLECVQDMDHENMFWYRQDPGLGLRLIYFSYDVKMKEKGDIPEGYSVSREKKERFSLILESASTNQTSMYLCASSFSGPKHYEQYFGPGTRLTVT.

The J gene is TRBJ1-1, the V gene TRBV29-1; maybe TRBD1 (5 bases). In germline, CDR1 is SQVTM, CDR2 ANQGSEA. The CDR3 consists of 14 residues. The CDR3 region is CSLTPGGLDTEAFF. The DNA for the CDR3 is TGCAGTCTAACTCCCGGGGGGTTGGACACTGAAGCTTTCTTT.

The gene calls are TRBV7-9 and TRBJ2-3; weak D call: TRBD1 (6 bases). V dropped 3 bases and J dropped 4 bases, with 14 bases sitting between them. Per germline, CDR1 SEHNR and CDR2 FQNEAQ (reference sequence). This CDR3 is 15 amino acids long. The CDR3: CASSLGRGGADTQYF. In DNA, the CDR3 is TGTGCCAGCAGCTTGGGCAGGGGCGGAGCAGATACGCAGTATTTT.

CDR3 in DNA: TGTGCCAGCAGCTTAACGAGTCTCCCGATCGGTGCCAACGTCCTGACTTTC. Translating it yields CASSLTSLPIGANVLTF. The chain uses TRBV7-3 and TRBJ2-6; D is unclear. The germline V gene has CDR1 SGHTA and CDR2 FQGTGA. The ends were cut back, 0 bases at V and 7 bases at J, with 16 bases in the middle. The CDR3 covers 17 residues.

CDR3: CAIRGPGELFF. In DNA form, the CDR3 reads TGTGCCATCAGGGGACCCGGGGAGCTGTTTTTT. The rearrangement uses TRBV10-3 and TRBJ2-2, with D perhaps given as TRBD1 or TRBD2 (5 bases each). Germline-derived CDR1 and CDR2 are ENHRY and SYGVKD. The CDR3 is 11 amino acids. The ends were cut back, 6 bases at V and 6 bases at J, with 5 bases in the middle.

This chain links TRBV5-4 with TRBJ2-7, with 13 bases that match TRBD2. The V gene's germline CDR1 is SGHNT and CDR2 YYREEE (reference sequence). The CDR3 spans 16 residues. Germline trimming cut 4 bases from V and 2 bases from J; bases unmatched to any gene: 6. CDR3 bases: TGTGCCAGCAGCAGGGGACTAGCGGGACTTCCCTACGAGCAGTACTTC. It encodes CASSRGLAGLPYEQYF. Based on the CDR3 plus reference TRBV5-4 and TRBJ2-7, the full variable domain is ETGVTQSPTHLIKTRGQQVTLRCSSQSGHNTVSWYQQALGQGPQFIFQYYREEENGRGNFPPRFSGLQFPNYSSELNVNALELDDSALYLCASSRGLAGLPYEQYFGPGTRLTVT.

The chain uses TRBV4-1 and TRBJ2-7; the D gene is possibly TRBD2 (6 bases). With 2 bases removed from V and 2 bases from J, the gap between germline ends came to 13 bases. Germline V gene data show CDR1 as MGHRA and CDR2 as YSYEKL. The length of the CDR3 is 15 residues. CDR3 residues: CASSQRRDSTYEQYF. DNA for the CDR3: TGCGCCAGCAGCCAAAGGCGGGACTCCACCTACGAGCAGTACTTC.

A word on this clone: Other DNA sequences in this sample translate to the same CDR3. The chain recombines TRBV7-2 with TRBJ2-1, with D possibly matching TRBD2 (6 bases). CDR1 and CDR2 from the germline V gene are SGHTA and FQGNSA. Trimming cost V 4 bases and J 3 bases, with 13 bases left between them. The CDR3 is made up of 15 amino acids. CDR3 residues: CASSSGGRSYNEQFF. The CDR3, as DNA: TGTGCCAGCAGCTCTGGAGGGAGAAGCTACAATGAGCAGTTCTTC.

The chain employs TRBV9 and TRBJ2-2, with 11 bases fitting TRBD2. Trimming at V came to 2 bases and at J to 8 bases, leaving 8 bases not matched to a gene. Germline CDR1 reads SGDLS; CDR2 reads YYNGEE. CDR3 size: 16 residues. This CDR3 reads CASSVSSGRASGELFF. CDR3 coding DNA: TGTGCCAGCAGCGTTAGTAGCGGGAGGGCCTCGGGGGAGCTGTTTTTT.

The V call is TRBV6-1, the J call TRBJ1-1, with TRBD1 matching 7 bases. V gave up 7 bases and J gave up 4 bases; unmatched junction bases: 3. The CDR3 contains 12 residues. Looked up from germline, CDR1 is MNHNS and CDR2 is SASEGT. The CDR3 protein is CASMTGFTEAFF. The CDR3 bases are TGTGCCAGCATGACAGGGTTCACTGAAGCTTTCTTT.

V gene TRBV11-2 combines with J gene TRBJ2-5; 9 positions match TRBD1. CDR1 and CDR2 from the germline V gene are SGHAT and FQNNGV. The CDR3 consists of 14 residues. V lost 4 bases to trimming and J lost 5 bases; unmatched junction nucleotides: 5. The CDR3 coding sequence is TGTGCCAGCAGCTCCTACAGGGGGCAGGAGACCCAGTACTTC. This encodes CASSSYRGQETQYF.

The V and J genes are TRBV28 and TRBJ2-7, with D maybe TRBD1 (6 bases). The V gene lost 6 bases and the J gene lost 5 bases, with 11 bases spanning the gap. This CDR3 has 12 amino acids. The germline gives CDR1 MDHEN, CDR2 SYDVKM. For the CDR3, the DNA is TGTGCCAGCAGGACCCAGGGGAACGAGCAGTACTTC. It specifies CASRTQGNEQYF. Filled out from reference TRBV28 and TRBJ2-7, the complete variable domain reads DVKVTQSSRYLVKRTGEKVFLECVQDMDHENMFWYRQDPGLGLRLIYFSYDVKMKEKGDIPEGYSVSREKKERFSLILESASTNQTSMYLCASRTQGNEQYFGPGTRLTVT.

Notes on this clone: This sample includes further DNA sequences coding for the same CDR3. The chain combines TRBV5-1 with TRBJ1-1; D not resolved. CDR1 SGHRS and CDR2 YFSETQ come from the germline V gene. CDR3 length: 14 residues. Between the trimmed V and J ends, which lost 0 bases and 0 bases, there was a span of 6 bases. CDR3 loop: CASSLGSLNTEAFF. CDR3 bases: TGCGCCAGCAGCTTGGGCAGTCTGAACACTGAAGCTTTCTTT.

The chain employs TRBV6-1 and TRBJ2-5; tentatively, D is TRBD1 (5 bases). The CDR3 contains 18 residues. Germline V gene lookup returns CDR1 MNHNS and CDR2 SASEGT. The ends were cut back, 3 bases at V and 5 bases at J, with 25 bases in the middle. CDR3 DNA: TGTGCCAGCAGTGATTTAAAACACTGGGCAGGGATCGTTGAGACCCAGTACTTC. This sequence encodes CASSDLKHWAGIVETQYF.

J is TRBJ1-4 and V is TRBV19; D is uncertain. This CDR3 has 15 residues. V was cut by 5 bases and J by 0 bases, with 10 bases left in between. Germline CDR1 reads LNHDA; CDR2 reads SQIVND (reference sequence). CDR3 nucleotide sequence: TGTGCCAGTAGTCGCTTCGGGGCAACTAATGAAAAACTGTTTTTT. Protein product: CASSRFGATNEKLFF.

This clone has just one count. The V gene is TRBV7-3, the J gene TRBJ2-1; the D is unclear. The germline V and J ends were trimmed by 4 bases and 7 bases, with 11 bases remaining between them. Per germline, CDR1 SGHTA and CDR2 FQGTGA. The CDR3 runs 13 residues. The CDR3 sequence is CASSSGLQNEQFF. The DNA for the CDR3 is TGTGCCAGCAGCTCCGGGTTACAGAATGAGCAGTTCTTC.

The genes are TRBV5-4 and TRBJ1-2; D is ambiguous. Germline V lookup: CDR1 SGHNT, CDR2 YYREEE (reference sequence). The CDR3 is 13 residues long. V dropped 1 base and J dropped 7 bases, with 11 bases sitting between them. CDR3 residues: CASSLFTAGGYTF. The CDR3 region has the DNA TGTGCCAGCAGCTTGTTCACCGCGGGTGGCTACACCTTC.

In its sample, this clone was seen once. This chain links TRBV5-6 with TRBJ2-5; TRBD2 is a possible D gene (6 bases). V was shortened by 1 base and J by 5 bases, with 21 bases between the two germline ends. This CDR3 comprises 17 residues. Germline CDR1 reads SGHDT; CDR2 reads YYEEEE. The CDR3 is CASSLFSDYPGVETQYF. Here the CDR3 DNA reads TGTGCCAGCAGCTTGTTTTCGGACTATCCCGGCGTGGAGACCCAGTACTTC.

The chain employs TRBV6-5 and TRBJ1-1; D is ambiguous. V was trimmed by 0 bases and J by 6 bases, leaving 11 bases between them. This CDR3 has 14 residues. CDR1 and CDR2 from the germline V gene are MNHEY and SVGAGI. The CDR3 DNA reads TGTGCCAGCAGTTACTCGATTTTTTCGCCTGAAGCTTTCTTT. This sequence encodes CASSYSIFSPEAFF.

The chain uses TRBV25-1 and TRBJ2-7; D unresolved. This CDR3 has 13 residues. Germline V gives CDR1 MGHDK, CDR2 SYGVNS. Deletions cut 1 base from V and 3 bases from J, with 7 bases between. The CDR3, as DNA: TGTGCCAGCAGTGAATCCGGCAACTACGAGCAGTACTTC. This translates into CASSESGNYEQYF.

There are a few counts of this clone. The chain couples TRBV10-3 to TRBJ1-1; 8 nucleotides match TRBD1. The CDR3 is 14 amino acids. J gave up 4 bases and V 6 bases, and 7 bases lay outside the gene matches. The germline gives CDR1 ENHRY, CDR2 SYGVKD. CDR3 DNA sequence: TGTGCCATCAGGGACAGGGAGAGGGTCACTGAAGCTTTCTTT. As protein: CAIRDRERVTEAFF.

This sequence joins TRBV11-2 and TRBJ1-2; D is possibly TRBD1 (6 bases). Germline CDR1 and CDR2: SGHAT and FQNNGV. V was clipped by 2 bases and J by 6 bases, with 7 bases between them. The CDR3 spans 12 residues. The CDR3 DNA reads TGTGCCAGCAGCTTACAGGGGAATGGCTACACCTTC. Translated, it gives CASSLQGNGYTF.

The gene calls are TRBV7-3 and TRBJ2-3; D is unresolved. Trimming took off 0 bases at V and 6 bases at J, with 16 bases between the two ends. CDR1 and CDR2 from the germline V gene are SGHTA and FQGTGA. The CDR3 sequence is 16 residues long. The CDR3 reads CASSLTRDPIVDTQYF. The CDR3 region has the DNA TGTGCCAGCAGCTTAACGCGTGACCCTATCGTCGATACGCAGTATTTT.

V gene TRBV10-3 combines with J gene TRBJ1-2; D not certain. Looked up from germline, CDR1 is ENHRY and CDR2 is SYGVKD. The V end lost 0 bases, the J end lost 7 bases, and 6 bases lay between the germline ends. This CDR3 region has 12 residues. CDR3 sequence: CAISESQLGYTF. CDR3 in DNA: TGTGCCATCAGTGAGTCGCAGCTTGGCTACACCTTC.

The genes are TRBV6-6 and TRBJ2-3; tentative D call: TRBD1 (6 bases). Deletions cut 5 bases from V and 10 bases from J, with 19 bases between. Germline V gene data show CDR1 as MNHNY and CDR2 as SVGAGI (reference sequence). The CDR3 sequence is 14 residues long. The CDR3 coding sequence is TGTGCCAGCAGTGGCCAGGGGTCCCATCAGGCGCAGTATTTT. This encodes CASSGQGSHQAQYF.

This rearrangement joins TRBV27 to TRBJ1-1; 7 bases are shared with TRBD1. This CDR3 is built from 14 residues. With 5 bases clipped from V and 0 bases from J, the junction kept 3 bases outside the gene matches. Germline loops: CDR1 MNHEY, CDR2 SMNVEV (reference sequence). In DNA, the CDR3 is TGTGCCAGCAGTGCGGGGACAGTGAACACTGAAGCTTTCTTT. Translation: CASSAGTVNTEAFF.

V and J are TRBV30 and TRBJ1-1, with D unresolved. Germline V CDR1 and CDR2: GTSNPN, SVGIG (reference sequence). CDR3 size: 12 residues. V gave up 0 bases and J gave up 6 bases, with 8 bases separating them. The CDR3 sequence: CAWSVGSPEAFF. CDR3 nucleotide sequence: TGTGCCTGGAGTGTAGGCTCCCCTGAAGCTTTCTTT.

The rearrangement uses TRBV5-8 and TRBJ2-7, with D tentatively TRBD1 (5 bases). V lost 4 bases, J lost 3 bases, and 17 bases lay in between. From germline, CDR1 is SGHTS and CDR2 YDEGEE. The CDR3 covers 15 residues. The CDR3 DNA sequence: TGTGCCAGCAGCCACCGACAGTATCCCCACTACGAGCAGTACTTC. Its protein is CASSHRQYPHYEQYF.

This clone showed up just a few times. This sequence joins TRBV15 and TRBJ1-5; D unclear. There are 13 residues in the CDR3. V was pared by 0 bases and J by 7 bases, with 7 bases between. From germline, CDR1 is LNHNV and CDR2 YYDKDF (reference sequence). The CDR3 DNA reads TGTGCCACCAGCAGAGATTATAAGCAGCCCCAGCATTTT. Its translation: CATSRDYKQPQHF.

In its sample, this clone was seen once. This chain uses TRBV18 with TRBJ1-4; no reliable D call. The CDR3 totals 12 residues. The germline V and J ends were trimmed by 8 bases and 8 bases, with 12 bases remaining between them. Germline V CDR1 and CDR2: KGHSH, LQKENI. The DNA for the CDR3 is TGTGCCAGCGGGCAAGGGAGGGAAAAACTGTTTTTT. Encoded protein: CASGQGREKLFF.